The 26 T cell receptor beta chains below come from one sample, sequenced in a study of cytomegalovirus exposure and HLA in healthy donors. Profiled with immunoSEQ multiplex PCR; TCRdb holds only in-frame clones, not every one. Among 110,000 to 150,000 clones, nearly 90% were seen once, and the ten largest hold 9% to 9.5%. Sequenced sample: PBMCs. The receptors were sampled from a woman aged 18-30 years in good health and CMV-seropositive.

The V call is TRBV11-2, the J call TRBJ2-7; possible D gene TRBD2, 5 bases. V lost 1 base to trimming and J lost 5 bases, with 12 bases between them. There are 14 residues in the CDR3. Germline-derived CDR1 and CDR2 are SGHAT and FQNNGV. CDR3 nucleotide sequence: TGTGCCAGCAGCTTAGCTGCTAGCACCCACGAGCAGTACTTC. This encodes CASSLAASTHEQYF.

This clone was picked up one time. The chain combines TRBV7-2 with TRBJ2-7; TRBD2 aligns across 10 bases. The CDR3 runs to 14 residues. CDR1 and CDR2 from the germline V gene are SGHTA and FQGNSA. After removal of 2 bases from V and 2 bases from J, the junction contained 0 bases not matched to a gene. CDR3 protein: CASSLLAGAYEQYF. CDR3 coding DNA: TGTGCCAGCAGCTTACTAGCGGGGGCCTACGAGCAGTACTTC.

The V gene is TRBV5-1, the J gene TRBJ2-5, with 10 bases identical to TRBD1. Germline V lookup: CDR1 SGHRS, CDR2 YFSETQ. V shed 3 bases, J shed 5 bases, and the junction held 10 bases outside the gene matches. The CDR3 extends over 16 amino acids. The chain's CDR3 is CASSWYPTGGRETQYF. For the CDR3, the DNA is TGCGCCAGCAGCTGGTACCCGACAGGGGGCCGGGAGACCCAGTACTTC.

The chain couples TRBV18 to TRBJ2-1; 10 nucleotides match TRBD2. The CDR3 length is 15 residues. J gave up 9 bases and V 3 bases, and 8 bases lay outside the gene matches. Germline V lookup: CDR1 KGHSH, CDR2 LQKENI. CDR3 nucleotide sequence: TGTGCCAGCTCACCTAGCGGGGGGCGCGTCGGTGAGCAGTTCTTC. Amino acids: CASSPSGGRVGEQFF.

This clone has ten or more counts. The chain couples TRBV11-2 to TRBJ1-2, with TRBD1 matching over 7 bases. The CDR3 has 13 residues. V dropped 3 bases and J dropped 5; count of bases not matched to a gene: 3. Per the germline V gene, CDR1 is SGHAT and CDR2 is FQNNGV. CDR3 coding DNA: TGTGCCAGCAGCTTCGCAGGGGGTTATGGCTACACCTTC. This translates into CASSFAGGYGYTF. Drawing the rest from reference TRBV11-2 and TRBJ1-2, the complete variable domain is EAGVAQSPRYKIIEKRQSVAFWCNPISGHATLYWYQQILGQGPKLLIQFQNNGVVDDSQLPKDRFSAERLKGVDSTLKIQPAKLEDSAVYLCASSFAGGYGYTFGSGTRLTVV.

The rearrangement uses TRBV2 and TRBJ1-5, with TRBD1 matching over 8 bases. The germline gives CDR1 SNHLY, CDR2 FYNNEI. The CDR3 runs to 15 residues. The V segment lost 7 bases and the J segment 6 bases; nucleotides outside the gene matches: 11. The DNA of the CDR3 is TGTGCCAGCACCCTAGACAGGGGCGGCGGTCAGCCCCAGCATTTT. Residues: CASTLDRGGGQPQHF.

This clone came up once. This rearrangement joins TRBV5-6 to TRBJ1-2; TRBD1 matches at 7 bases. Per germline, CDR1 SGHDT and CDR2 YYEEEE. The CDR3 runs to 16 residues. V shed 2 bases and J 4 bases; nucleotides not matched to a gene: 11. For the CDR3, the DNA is TGTGCCAGCAGCTTCCTGACAGGGAAGGGCCTCTATGGCTACACCTTC. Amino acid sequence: CASSFLTGKGLYGYTF.

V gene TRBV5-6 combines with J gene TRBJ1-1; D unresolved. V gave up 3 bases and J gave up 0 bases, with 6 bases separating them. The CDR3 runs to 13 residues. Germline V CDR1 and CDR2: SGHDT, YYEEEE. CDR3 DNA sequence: TGTGCCAGCAGCTCTACGGTGAACACTGAAGCTTTCTTT. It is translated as CASSSTVNTEAFF. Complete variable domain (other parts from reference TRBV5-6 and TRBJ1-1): DAGVTQSPTHLIKTRGQQVTLRCSPKSGHDTVSWYQQALGQGPQFIFQYYEEEERQRGNFPDRFSGHQFPNYSSELNVNALLLGDSALYLCASSSTVNTEAFFGQGTRLTVV.

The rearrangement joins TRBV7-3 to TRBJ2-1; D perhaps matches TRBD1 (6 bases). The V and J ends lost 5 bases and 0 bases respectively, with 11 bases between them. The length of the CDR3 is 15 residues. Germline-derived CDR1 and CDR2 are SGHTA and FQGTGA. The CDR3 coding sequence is TGTGCCAGCAGCCCGGACAGTAGCTCCTACAATGAGCAGTTCTTC. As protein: CASSPDSSSYNEQFF. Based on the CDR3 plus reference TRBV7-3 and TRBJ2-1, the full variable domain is GAGVSQTPSNKVTEKGKYVELRCDPISGHTALYWYRQSLGQGPEFLIYFQGTGAADDSGLPNDRFFAVRPEGSVSTLKIQRTERGDSAVYLCASSPDSSSYNEQFFGPGTRLTVL.

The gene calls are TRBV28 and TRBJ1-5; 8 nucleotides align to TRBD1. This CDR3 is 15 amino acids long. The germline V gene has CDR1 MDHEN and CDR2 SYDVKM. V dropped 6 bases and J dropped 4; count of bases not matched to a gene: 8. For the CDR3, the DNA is TGTGCCAGCAGCTCAGGACAGGGATGGAATCAGCCCCAGCATTTT. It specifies CASSSGQGWNQPQHF.

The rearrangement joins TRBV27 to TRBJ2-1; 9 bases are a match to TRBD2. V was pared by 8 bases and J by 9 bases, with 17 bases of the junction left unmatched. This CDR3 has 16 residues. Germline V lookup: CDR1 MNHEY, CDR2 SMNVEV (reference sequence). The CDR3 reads CASGEVAGGPNSEQFF. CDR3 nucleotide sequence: TGTGCCAGCGGGGAGGTGGCGGGGGGGCCTAATAGTGAGCAGTTCTTC.

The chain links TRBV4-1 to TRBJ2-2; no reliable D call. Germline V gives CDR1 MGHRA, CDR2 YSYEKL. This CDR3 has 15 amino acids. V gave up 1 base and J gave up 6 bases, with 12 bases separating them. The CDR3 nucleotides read TGCGCCAGCAGCCAAGTTGGCTTCCTAGCCGGGGAGCTGTTTTTT. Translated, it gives CASSQVGFLAGELFF.

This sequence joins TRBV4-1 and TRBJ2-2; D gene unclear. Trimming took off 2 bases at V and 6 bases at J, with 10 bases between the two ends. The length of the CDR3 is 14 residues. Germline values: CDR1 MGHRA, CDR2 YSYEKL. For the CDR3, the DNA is TGCGCCAGCAGCCAACCCCGTGAGGCCGGGGAGCTGTTTTTT. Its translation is CASSQPREAGELFF.

The CDR3 nucleotides are TGTGCCAGTAAGCAAGACAGGGACGAGGTGAACACTGAAGCTTTCTTT. This translates into CASKQDRDEVNTEAFF. The chain has TRBV19 and TRBJ1-1, with 7 positions matching TRBD1. The CDR3 runs to 16 residues. The germline CDR1 and CDR2 sequences are LNHDA and SQIVND (reference sequence). The trim removed 7 bases at V and 0 bases at J, leaving 11 bases unmatched.

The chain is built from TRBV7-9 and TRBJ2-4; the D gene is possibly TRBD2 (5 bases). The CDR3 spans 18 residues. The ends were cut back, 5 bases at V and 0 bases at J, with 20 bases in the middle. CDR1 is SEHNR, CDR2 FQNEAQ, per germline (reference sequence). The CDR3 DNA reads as TGTGCCAGCAGCCCGCTACAGACGGGGTACCTAGCCAAAAACATTCAGTACTTC. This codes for CASSPLQTGYLAKNIQYF. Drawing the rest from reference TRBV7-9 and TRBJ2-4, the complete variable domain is DTGVSQNPRHKITKRGQNVTFRCDPISEHNRLYWYRQTLGQGPEFLTYFQNEAQLEKSRLLSDRFSAERPKGSFSTLEIQRTEQGDSAMYLCASSPLQTGYLAKNIQYFGAGTRLSVL.

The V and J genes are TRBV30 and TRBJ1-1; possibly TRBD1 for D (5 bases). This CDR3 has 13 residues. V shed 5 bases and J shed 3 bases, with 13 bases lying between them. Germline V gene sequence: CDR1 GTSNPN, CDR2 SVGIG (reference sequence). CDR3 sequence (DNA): TGTGCCTGGGCAGGGCAATTGGACACTGAAGCTTTCTTT. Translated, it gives CAWAGQLDTEAFF. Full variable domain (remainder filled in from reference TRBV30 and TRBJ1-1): SQTIHQWPATLVQPVGSPLSLECTVEGTSNPNLYWYRQAAGRGLQLLFYSVGIGQISSEVPQNLSASRPQDRQFILSSKKLLLSDSGFYLCAWAGQLDTEAFFGQGTRLTVV.

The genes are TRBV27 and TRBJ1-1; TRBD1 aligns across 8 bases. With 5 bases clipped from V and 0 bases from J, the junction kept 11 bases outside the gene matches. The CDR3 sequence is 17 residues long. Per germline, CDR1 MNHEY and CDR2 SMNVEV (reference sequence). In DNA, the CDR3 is TGTGCCAGCAGTGTGACAGGGGCCCCGTTCATGAACACTGAAGCTTTCTTT. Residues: CASSVTGAPFMNTEAFF.

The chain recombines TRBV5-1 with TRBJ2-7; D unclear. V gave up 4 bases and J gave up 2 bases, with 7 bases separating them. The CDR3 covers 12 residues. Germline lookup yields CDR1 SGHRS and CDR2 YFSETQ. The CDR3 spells CASSAPTYEQYF. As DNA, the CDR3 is TGCGCCAGCAGCGCCCCTACCTACGAGCAGTACTTC. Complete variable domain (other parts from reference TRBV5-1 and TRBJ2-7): KAGVTQTPRYLIKTRGQQVTLSCSPISGHRSVSWYQQTPGQGLQFLFEYFSETQRNKGNFPGRFSGRQFSNSRSEMNVSTLELGDSALYLCASSAPTYEQYFGPGTRLTVT.

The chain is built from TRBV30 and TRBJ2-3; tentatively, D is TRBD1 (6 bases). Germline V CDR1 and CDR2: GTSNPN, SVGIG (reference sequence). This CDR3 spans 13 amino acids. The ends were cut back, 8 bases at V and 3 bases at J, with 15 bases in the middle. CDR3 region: CAGGSSKTDTQYF. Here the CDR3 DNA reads TGTGCCGGGGGCAGCTCGAAGACAGATACGCAGTATTTT.

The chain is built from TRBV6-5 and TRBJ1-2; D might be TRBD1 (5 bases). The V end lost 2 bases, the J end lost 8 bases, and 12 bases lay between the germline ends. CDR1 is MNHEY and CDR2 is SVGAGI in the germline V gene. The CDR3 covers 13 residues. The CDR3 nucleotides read TGTGCCAGCAGTTACGGGCAGGGTGTGGGCTACACCTTC. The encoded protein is CASSYGQGVGYTF.

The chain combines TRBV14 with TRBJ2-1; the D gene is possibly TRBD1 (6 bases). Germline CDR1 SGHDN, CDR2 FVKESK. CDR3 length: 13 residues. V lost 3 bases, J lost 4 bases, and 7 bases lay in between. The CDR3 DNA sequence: TGTGCCAGCAGCCAGGGGGCTTACAATGAGCAGTTCTTC. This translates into CASSQGAYNEQFF. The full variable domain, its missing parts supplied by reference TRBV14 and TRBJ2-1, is EAGVTQFPSHSVIEKGQTVTLRCDPISGHDNLYWYRRVMGKEIKFLLHFVKESKQDESGMPNNRFLAERTGGTYSTLKVQPAELEDSGVYFCASSQGAYNEQFFGPGTRLTVL.

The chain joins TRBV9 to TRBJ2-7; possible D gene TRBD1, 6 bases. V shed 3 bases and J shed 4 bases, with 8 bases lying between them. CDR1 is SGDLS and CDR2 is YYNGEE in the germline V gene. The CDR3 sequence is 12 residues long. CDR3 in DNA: TGTGCCAGCAGCGGGACAGAGTACGAGCAGTACTTC. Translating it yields CASSGTEYEQYF.

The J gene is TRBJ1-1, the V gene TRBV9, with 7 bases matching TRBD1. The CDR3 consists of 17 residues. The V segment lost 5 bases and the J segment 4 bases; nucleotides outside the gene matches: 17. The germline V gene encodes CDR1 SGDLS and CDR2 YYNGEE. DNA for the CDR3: TGTGCCAGCAGTATAAGGGGGGACAGCCTTAGCTCCACTGAAGCTTTCTTT. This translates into CASSIRGDSLSSTEAFF.

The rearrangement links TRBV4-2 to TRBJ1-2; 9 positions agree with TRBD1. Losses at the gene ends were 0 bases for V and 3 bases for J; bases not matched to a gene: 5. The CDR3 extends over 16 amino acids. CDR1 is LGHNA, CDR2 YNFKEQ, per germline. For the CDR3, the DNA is TGTGCCAGCAGCCAAGAACAGGGGGCGGTTGACTATGGCTACACCTTC. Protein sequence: CASSQEQGAVDYGYTF.

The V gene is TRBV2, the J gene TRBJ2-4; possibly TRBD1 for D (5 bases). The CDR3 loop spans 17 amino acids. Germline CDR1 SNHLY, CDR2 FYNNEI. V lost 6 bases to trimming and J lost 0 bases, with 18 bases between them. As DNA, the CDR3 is TGTGCCAGCAGGGACCGGACATCTTCGTTAGCCAAAAACATTCAGTACTTC. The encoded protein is CASRDRTSSLAKNIQYF.

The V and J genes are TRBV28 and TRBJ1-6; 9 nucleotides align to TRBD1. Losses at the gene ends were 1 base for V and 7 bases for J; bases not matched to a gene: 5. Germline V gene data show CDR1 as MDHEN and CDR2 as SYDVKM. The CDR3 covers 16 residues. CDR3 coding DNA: TGTGCCAGCAGTTTATATCCTACAGGGGGCAATTCACCCCTCCACTTT. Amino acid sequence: CASSLYPTGGNSPLHF.